Shown below are 11 T cell receptor beta chains from a single sample sequenced in a study of identical twins. MiXCR, applied by TCRdb to the 5' RACE reads, yields one record per CDR3 protein. The repertoire has 350,000 to 450,000 distinct CDR3 sequences, around a sixth of them found once; the top ten carry around 12%. Sequences were obtained from naive T cells sorted from blood. These receptors came from a man aged 45-60 years in good health.

This clonotype was recorded at least ten times. The genes are TRBV7-9 and TRBJ2-7; D is unclear. Trimming shortened V by 5 bases and J by 3 bases, and 8 bases separated the two germline ends. The CDR3 is made up of 12 amino acids. The V gene's germline CDR1 is SEHNR and CDR2 FQNEAQ (reference sequence). The CDR3 region has the DNA TGTGCCAGCAGCCTCCTATTCTACGAGCAGTACTTC. This gives the protein CASSLLFYEQYF.

The chain links TRBV28 to TRBJ2-5; TRBD2 is a possible D gene (7 bases). From germline, CDR1 is MDHEN and CDR2 SYDVKM. V lost 5 bases and J lost 5, with 15 bases in between. The CDR3 sequence is 14 residues long. This CDR3 reads CASSQSGGVETQYF. DNA for the CDR3: TGTGCCAGCAGTCAGTCGGGGGGCGTGGAGACCCAGTACTTC.

This sequence joins TRBV11-2 and TRBJ2-1, with D unresolved. V was trimmed by 1 base and J by 5 bases, leaving 12 bases between them. The CDR3 is made up of 15 amino acids. Germline-derived CDR1 and CDR2 are SGHAT and FQNNGV. CDR3 bases: TGTGCCAGCAGCTTAGGAGCCTCACTCGACAATGAGCAGTTCTTC. It translates to CASSLGASLDNEQFF.

There are many counts of this clonotype. The J gene is TRBJ1-1, the V gene TRBV9; D is unresolved. This CDR3 is built from 12 residues. The V gene's germline CDR1 is SGDLS and CDR2 YYNGEE. Trimming shortened V by 3 bases and J by 4 bases, and 7 bases separated the two germline ends. The CDR3 DNA reads TGTGCCAGCAGCGGGAGTCTCACTGAAGCTTTCTTT. Encoded protein: CASSGSLTEAFF.

The V call is TRBV4-1, the J call TRBJ1-2; no firm D call. Germline V gene data show CDR1 as MGHRA and CDR2 as YSYEKL. V was cut by 0 bases and J by 8 bases, with 16 bases left in between. The length of the CDR3 is 15 residues. This CDR3 reads CASSQDLVGYQGYTF. The CDR3 DNA follows: TGCGCCAGCAGCCAAGATCTTGTCGGCTATCAAGGCTACACCTTC.

The chain uses TRBV18 and TRBJ1-5; D not resolved. Trimming left V 1 base short and J 0 bases short, with 10 bases between. In germline, CDR1 is KGHSH, CDR2 LQKENI. This CDR3 spans 16 amino acids. This CDR3 reads CASSPQMAYSNQPQHF. The CDR3 DNA reads TGTGCCAGCTCACCACAGATGGCGTATAGCAATCAGCCCCAGCATTTT.

There are many counts of this clonotype. The chain is built from TRBV7-2 and TRBJ2-2, with D uncertain. Between the trimmed V and J ends, which lost 1 base and 4 bases, there was a span of 10 bases. CDR1 is SGHTA, CDR2 FQGNSA, per germline. This CDR3 is 15 amino acids long. CDR3 region: CASSLVDLGTGELFF. DNA of the CDR3: TGTGCCAGCAGCTTAGTAGACTTGGGCACCGGGGAGCTGTTTTTT. Combining the CDR3 with reference TRBV7-2 and TRBJ2-2 gives the whole variable domain GAGVSQSPSNKVTEKGKDVELRCDPISGHTALYWYRQSLGQGLEFLIYFQGNSAPDKSGLPSDRFSAERTGGSVSTLTIQRTQQEDSAVYLCASSLVDLGTGELFFGEGSRLTVL.

This clonotype was detected ten times or more. The chain joins TRBV20-1 to TRBJ2-3; TRBD2 matches at 10 bases. Per the germline V gene, CDR1 is DFQATT and CDR2 is SNEGSKA (reference sequence). The CDR3 length is 15 residues. The J segment lost 5 bases and the V segment lost 5 bases, leaving 10 bases of the junction unmatched. The CDR3 coding sequence is TGCAGTGCTGGGCGACCGGGACTAGCGTTAGATACGCAGTATTTT. Residues: CSAGRPGLALDTQYF.

This clonotype was seen a few times. This chain connects TRBV12-3 or TRBV12-4 to TRBJ2-7; D possibly matches TRBD1 or TRBD2 (5 bases each). V lost 3 bases to trimming and J lost 3 bases, with 9 bases between them. The CDR3 is 13 residues long. CDR3 loop: CASSLGTNYEQYF. The CDR3 coding sequence is TGTGCCAGCAGTTTGGGGACCAACTACGAGCAGTACTTC.

V and J are TRBV6-1 and TRBJ1-6; TRBD1 is a possible D gene (5 bases). CDR3 length: 16 amino acids. Trimming removed 11 bases from V and 8 bases from J, with 25 bases in between. CDR1 is MNHNS, CDR2 SASEGT, per germline. Written as DNA, the CDR3 is TGTGCCGCGGGCCAACCGGGACGACGATACGATTCACCCCTCCACTTT. Its protein is CAAGQPGRRYDSPLHF.

There are many counts of this clonotype. The rearrangement joins TRBV28 to TRBJ1-2; tentative D call: TRBD1 (5 bases). CDR3 length: 14 amino acids. V was clipped by 5 bases and J by 6 bases, with 16 bases between them. CDR1 is MDHEN, CDR2 SYDVKM, per germline. The CDR3 is CASSRTLSAHGYTF. DNA for the CDR3: TGTGCCAGCAGTCGGACATTATCAGCTCATGGCTACACCTTC.